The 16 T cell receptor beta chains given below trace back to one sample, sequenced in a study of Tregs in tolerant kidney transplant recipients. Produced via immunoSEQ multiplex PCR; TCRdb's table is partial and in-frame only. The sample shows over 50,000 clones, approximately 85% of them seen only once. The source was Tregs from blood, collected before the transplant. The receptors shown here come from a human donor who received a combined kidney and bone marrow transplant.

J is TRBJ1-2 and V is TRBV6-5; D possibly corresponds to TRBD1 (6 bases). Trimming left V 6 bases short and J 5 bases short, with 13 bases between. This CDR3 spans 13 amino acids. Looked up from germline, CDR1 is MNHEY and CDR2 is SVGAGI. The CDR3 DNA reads TGTGCCAGCAGCAGGGGAGGACCTTATGGCTACACCTTC. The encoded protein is CASSRGGPYGYTF.

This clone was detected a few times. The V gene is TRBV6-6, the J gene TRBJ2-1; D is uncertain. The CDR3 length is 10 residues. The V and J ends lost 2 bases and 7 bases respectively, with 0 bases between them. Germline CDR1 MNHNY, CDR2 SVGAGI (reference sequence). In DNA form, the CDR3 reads TGTGCCAGCAGTTACAATGAGCAGTTCTTC. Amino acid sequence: CASSYNEQFF.

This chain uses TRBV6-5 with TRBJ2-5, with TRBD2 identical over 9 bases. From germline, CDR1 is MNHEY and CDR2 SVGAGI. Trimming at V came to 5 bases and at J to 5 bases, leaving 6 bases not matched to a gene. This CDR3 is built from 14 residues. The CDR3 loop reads CASSVAGDGETQYF. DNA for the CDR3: TGTGCCAGCAGTGTAGCGGGAGATGGGGAGACCCAGTACTTC.

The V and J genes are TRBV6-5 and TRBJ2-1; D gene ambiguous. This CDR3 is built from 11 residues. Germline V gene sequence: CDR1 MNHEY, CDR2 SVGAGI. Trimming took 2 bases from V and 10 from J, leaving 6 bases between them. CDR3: CASSYRAEQFF. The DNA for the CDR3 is TGTGCCAGCAGTTACCGCGCGGAGCAGTTCTTC.

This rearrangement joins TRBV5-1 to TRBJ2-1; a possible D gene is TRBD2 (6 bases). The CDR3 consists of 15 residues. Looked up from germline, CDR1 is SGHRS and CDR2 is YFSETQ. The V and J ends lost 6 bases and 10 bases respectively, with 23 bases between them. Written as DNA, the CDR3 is TGCGCCAGCACTGGCGGACCGGGAGTGGTAGGAGAGCAGTTCTTC. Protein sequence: CASTGGPGVVGEQFF.

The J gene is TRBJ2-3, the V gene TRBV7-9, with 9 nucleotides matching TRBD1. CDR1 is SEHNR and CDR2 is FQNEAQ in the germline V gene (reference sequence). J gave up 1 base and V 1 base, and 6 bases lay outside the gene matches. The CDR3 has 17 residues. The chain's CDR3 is CASSLVQGTGRTDTQYF. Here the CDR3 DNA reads TGTGCCAGCAGCTTAGTACAAGGGACAGGGCGCACAGATACGCAGTATTTT. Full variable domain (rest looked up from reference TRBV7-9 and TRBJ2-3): DTGVSQNPRHKITKRGQNVTFRCDPISEHNRLYWYRQTLGQGPEFLTYFQNEAQLEKSRLLSDRFSAERPKGSFSTLEIQRTEQGDSAMYLCASSLVQGTGRTDTQYFGPGTRLTVL.

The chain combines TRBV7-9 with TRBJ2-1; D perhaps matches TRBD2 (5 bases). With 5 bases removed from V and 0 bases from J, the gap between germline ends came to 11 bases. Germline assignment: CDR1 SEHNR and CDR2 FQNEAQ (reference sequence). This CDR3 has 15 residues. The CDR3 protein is CASSGTGSSYNEQFF. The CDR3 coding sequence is TGTGCCAGCAGCGGCACGGGAAGCTCCTACAATGAGCAGTTCTTC. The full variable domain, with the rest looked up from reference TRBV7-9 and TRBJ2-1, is DTGVSQNPRHKITKRGQNVTFRCDPISEHNRLYWYRQTLGQGPEFLTYFQNEAQLEKSRLLSDRFSAERPKGSFSTLEIQRTEQGDSAMYLCASSGTGSSYNEQFFGPGTRLTVL.

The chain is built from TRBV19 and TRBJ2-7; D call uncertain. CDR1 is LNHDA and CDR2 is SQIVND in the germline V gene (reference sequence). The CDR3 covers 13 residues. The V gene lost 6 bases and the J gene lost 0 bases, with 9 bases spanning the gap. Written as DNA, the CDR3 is TGTGCCAGTAGCATCGGCAGCTCCTACGAGCAGTACTTC. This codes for CASSIGSSYEQYF.

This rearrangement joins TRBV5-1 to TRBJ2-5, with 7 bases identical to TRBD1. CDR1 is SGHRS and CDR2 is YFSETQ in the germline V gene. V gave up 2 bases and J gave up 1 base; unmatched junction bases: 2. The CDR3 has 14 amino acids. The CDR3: CASSFGDSQETQYF. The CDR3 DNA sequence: TGCGCCAGCAGCTTCGGGGACAGCCAAGAGACCCAGTACTTC.

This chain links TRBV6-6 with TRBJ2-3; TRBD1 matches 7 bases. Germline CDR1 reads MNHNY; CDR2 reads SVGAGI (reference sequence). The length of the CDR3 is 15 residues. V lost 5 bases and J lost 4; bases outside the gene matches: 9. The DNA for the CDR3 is TGTGCCAGCAGTCTAGGGGGCTTTAGGGCAGATACGCAGTATTTT. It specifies CASSLGGFRADTQYF.

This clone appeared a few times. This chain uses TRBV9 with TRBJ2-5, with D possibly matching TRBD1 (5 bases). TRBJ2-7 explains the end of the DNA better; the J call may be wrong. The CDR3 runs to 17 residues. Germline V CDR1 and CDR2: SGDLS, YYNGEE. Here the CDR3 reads CASSVDNGRRRGYEQYF. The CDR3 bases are TGTGCCAGCAGCGTAGATAACGGACGGCGAAGGGGCTACGAGCAGTACTTC.

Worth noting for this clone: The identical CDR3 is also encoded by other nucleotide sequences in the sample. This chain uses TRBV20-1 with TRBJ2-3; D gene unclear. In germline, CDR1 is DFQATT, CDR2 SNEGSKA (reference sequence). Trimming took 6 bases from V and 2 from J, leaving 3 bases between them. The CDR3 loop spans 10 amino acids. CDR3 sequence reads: CSAFTDTQYF. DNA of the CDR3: TGCAGTGCCTTCACAGATACGCAGTATTTT.

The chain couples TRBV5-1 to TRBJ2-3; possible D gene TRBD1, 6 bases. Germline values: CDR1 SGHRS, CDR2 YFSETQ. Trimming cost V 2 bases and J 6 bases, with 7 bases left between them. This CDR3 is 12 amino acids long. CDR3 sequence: CASSFGQDTQYF. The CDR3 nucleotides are TGCGCCAGCAGCTTTGGACAGGATACGCAGTATTTT.

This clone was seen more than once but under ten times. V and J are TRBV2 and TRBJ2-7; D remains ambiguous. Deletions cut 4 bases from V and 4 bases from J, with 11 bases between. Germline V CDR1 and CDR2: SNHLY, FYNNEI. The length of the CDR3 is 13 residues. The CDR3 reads CASSVYGPYEQYF. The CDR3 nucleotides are TGTGCCAGCAGTGTGTACGGCCCTTACGAGCAGTACTTC.

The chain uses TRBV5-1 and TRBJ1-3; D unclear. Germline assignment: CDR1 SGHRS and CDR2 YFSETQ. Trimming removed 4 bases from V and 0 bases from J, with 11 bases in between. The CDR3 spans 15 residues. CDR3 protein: CASSQGRSSGNTIYF. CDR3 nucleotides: TGCGCCAGCAGCCAAGGACGGAGCTCTGGAAACACCATATATTTT.

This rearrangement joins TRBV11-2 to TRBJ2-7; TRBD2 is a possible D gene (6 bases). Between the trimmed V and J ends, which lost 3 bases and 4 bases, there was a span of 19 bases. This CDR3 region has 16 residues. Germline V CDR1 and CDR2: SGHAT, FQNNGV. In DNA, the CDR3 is TGTGCCAGCAGCTTTTTACAGGATGCCGGACTATACGAGCAGTACTTC. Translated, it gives CASSFLQDAGLYEQYF.